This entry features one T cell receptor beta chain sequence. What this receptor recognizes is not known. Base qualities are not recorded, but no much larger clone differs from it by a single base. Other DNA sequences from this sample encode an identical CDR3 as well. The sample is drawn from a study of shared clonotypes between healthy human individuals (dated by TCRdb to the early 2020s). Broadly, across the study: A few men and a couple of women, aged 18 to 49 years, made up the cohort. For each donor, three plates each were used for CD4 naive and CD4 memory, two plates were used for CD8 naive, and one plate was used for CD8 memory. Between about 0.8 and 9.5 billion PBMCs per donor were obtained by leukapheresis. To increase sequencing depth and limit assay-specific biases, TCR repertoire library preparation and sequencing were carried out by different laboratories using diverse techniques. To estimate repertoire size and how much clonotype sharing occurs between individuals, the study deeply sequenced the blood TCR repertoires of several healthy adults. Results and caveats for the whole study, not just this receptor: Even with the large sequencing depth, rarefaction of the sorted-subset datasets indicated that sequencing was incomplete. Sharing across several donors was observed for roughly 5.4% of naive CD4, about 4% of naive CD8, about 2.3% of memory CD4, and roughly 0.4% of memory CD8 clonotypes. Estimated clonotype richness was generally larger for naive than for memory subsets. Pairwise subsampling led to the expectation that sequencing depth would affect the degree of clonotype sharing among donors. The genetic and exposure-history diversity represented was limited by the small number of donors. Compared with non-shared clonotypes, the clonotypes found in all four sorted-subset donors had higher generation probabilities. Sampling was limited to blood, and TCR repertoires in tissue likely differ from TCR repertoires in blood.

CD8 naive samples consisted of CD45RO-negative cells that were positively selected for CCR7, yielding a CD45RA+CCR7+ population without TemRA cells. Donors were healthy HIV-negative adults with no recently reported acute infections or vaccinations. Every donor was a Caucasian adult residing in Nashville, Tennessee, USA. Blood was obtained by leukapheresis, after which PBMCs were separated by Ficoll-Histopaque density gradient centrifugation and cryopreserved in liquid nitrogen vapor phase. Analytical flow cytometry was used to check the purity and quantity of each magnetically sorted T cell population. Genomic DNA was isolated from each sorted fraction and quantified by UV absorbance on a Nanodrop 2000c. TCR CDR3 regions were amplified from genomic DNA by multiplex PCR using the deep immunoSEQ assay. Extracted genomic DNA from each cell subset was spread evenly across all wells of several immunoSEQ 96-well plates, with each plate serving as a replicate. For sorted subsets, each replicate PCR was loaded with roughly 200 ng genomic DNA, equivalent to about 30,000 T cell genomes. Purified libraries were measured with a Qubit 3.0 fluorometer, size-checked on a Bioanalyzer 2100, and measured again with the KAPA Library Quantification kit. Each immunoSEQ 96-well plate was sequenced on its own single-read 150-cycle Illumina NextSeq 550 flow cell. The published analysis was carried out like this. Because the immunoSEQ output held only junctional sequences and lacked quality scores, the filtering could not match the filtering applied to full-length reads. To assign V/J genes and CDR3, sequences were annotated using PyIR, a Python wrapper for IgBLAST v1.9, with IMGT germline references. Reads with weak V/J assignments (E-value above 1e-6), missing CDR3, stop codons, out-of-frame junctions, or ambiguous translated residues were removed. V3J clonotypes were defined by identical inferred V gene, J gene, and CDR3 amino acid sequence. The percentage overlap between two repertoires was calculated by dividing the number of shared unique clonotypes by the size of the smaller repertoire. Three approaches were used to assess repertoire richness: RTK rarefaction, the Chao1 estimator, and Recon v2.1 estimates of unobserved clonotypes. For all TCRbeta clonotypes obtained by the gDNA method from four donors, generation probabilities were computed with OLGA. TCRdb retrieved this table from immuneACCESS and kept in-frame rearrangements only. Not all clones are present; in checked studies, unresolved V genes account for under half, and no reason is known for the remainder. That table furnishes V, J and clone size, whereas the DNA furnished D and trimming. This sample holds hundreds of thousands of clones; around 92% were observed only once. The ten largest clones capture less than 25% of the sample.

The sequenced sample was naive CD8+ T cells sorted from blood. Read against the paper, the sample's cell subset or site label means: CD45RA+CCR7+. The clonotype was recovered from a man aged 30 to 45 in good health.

In nucleotides, the sequence is TGTGCCAGCAGTTTCCCCCAGGGTAACACTGAAGCTTTCTTT. It codes for CASSFPQGNTEAFF. Rearrangement joined TRBV28 to TRBJ1-1; TRBD1 is a weak D gene call, 5 bases matching. Per the germline V gene, MDHEN is the CDR1 and SYDVKM is the CDR2. From the cysteine through the phenylalanine, the CDR3 covers 14 amino acids. The only DNA kept is the CDR3, 42 bases in frame from the first base. V is shortened by 3 bases, J by 2 bases, and the region joining them spans 10 bases.